The 10 T cell receptor beta chains in this list originate from one sample, sequenced in a study of blood T cell repertoires in COVID-19. Produced via immunoSEQ multiplex PCR; TCRdb's table is partial and in-frame only. This sample has about 58,000 clones, with roughly nine tenths found just once. The specimen was peripheral blood. The source of these receptors is a woman aged 65 to 85 with active COVID-19.

V gene TRBV28 combines with J gene TRBJ2-2; a weak D match, TRBD1 (5 bases). V lost 6 bases and J 6 bases, leaving 17 bases between the germline ends. The CDR3 totals 15 residues. The germline gives CDR1 MDHEN, CDR2 SYDVKM. CDR3 in amino acids: CASSPNRGPPGELFF. CDR3 coding DNA: TGTGCCAGCAGCCCGAATAGGGGCCCCCCCGGGGAGCTGTTTTTT.

V is TRBV5-1 and J is TRBJ2-7; D might be TRBD2 (6 bases). The CDR3 covers 13 residues. Germline values: CDR1 SGHRS, CDR2 YFSETQ. Trimming took 4 bases from V and 2 from J, leaving 10 bases between them. This CDR3 reads CASSPGLTYEQYF. In DNA form, the CDR3 reads TGCGCCAGCAGCCCCGGACTAACCTACGAGCAGTACTTC.

This clone was detected once. The chain employs TRBV28 and TRBJ2-7; 9 nucleotides match TRBD1. The CDR3 is 14 residues long. J lost 3 bases, V lost 5 bases, and 5 bases had no gene match. Germline-derived CDR1 and CDR2 are MDHEN and SYDVKM. The CDR3 nucleotides read TGTGCCAGCAGTGGAGTGACAGGGGGCTACGAGCAGTACTTC. It encodes CASSGVTGGYEQYF.

The V call is TRBV2, the J call TRBJ1-4, with TRBD1 identical over 8 bases. Germline CDR1 reads SNHLY; CDR2 reads FYNNEI. Trimming cost V 8 bases and J 4 bases; bases outside gene matches: 6. CDR3 length: 14 amino acids. The CDR3 loop is CASGRDRSNEKLFF. The DNA of the CDR3 is TGTGCCAGCGGCCGGGACAGGAGTAATGAAAAACTGTTTTTT.

The CDR3 here is CAWSNGDLRYEQYF. CDR3 sequence (DNA): TGTGCCTGGAGTAATGGGGACTTACGATACGAGCAGTACTTC. The genes are TRBV30 and TRBJ2-7; a possible D gene is TRBD2 (6 bases). CDR3 length: 14 residues. Trimming took off 2 bases at V and 4 bases at J, with 15 bases between the two ends. CDR1 and CDR2 (germline): GTSNPN, SVGIG (reference sequence).

V usage is TRBV24-1 and J usage is TRBJ1-5, with D tentatively TRBD1 (5 bases). The CDR3 runs 12 residues. V shed 10 bases and J shed 8 bases, with 14 bases lying between them. Germline assignment: CDR1 KGHDR and CDR2 SFDVKD. The chain's CDR3 is CATSRGAEPQHF. The DNA of the CDR3 is TGTGCCACTTCGCGTGGGGCTGAGCCCCAGCATTTT.

This rearrangement joins TRBV28 to TRBJ2-1, with 7 bases that match TRBD2. Germline V gives CDR1 MDHEN, CDR2 SYDVKM. J gave up 0 bases and V 8 bases, and 4 bases lay outside the gene matches. This CDR3 region has 14 residues. Here the CDR3 reads CASGRGSSYNEQFF. The DNA for the CDR3 is TGTGCCAGCGGGCGCGGGAGCTCCTACAATGAGCAGTTCTTC. Full variable domain (missing parts from reference TRBV28 and TRBJ2-1): DVKVTQSSRYLVKRTGEKVFLECVQDMDHENMFWYRQDPGLGLRLIYFSYDVKMKEKGDIPEGYSVSREKKERFSLILESASTNQTSMYLCASGRGSSYNEQFFGPGTRLTVL.

The rearrangement joins TRBV5-1 to TRBJ1-2, with a weak D call TRBD1 (6 bases). Trimming removed 6 bases at V and 8 bases at J, with 23 bases between. The CDR3 length is 15 residues. Germline-derived CDR1 and CDR2 are SGHRS and YFSETQ. The CDR3 region has the DNA TGCGCCAGCAAAACAGGACAAGGGGGTTCGGGAGGCTACACCTTC. Translation gives CASKTGQGGSGGYTF.

V gene TRBV9 combines with J gene TRBJ2-3; possibly TRBD2 for D (6 bases). This CDR3 has 16 amino acids. The germline V gene has CDR1 SGDLS and CDR2 YYNGEE. V dropped 0 bases and J dropped 0 bases, with 11 bases sitting between them. The CDR3 sequence is CASSVGFGTSTDTQYF. In DNA, the CDR3 is TGTGCCAGCAGCGTAGGCTTTGGGACTAGCACAGATACGCAGTATTTT.

Only one count was recorded for this clone. This chain connects TRBV27 to TRBJ1-2, with 7 nucleotides matching TRBD1. The germline V gene encodes CDR1 MNHEY and CDR2 SMNVEV (reference sequence). J lost 7 bases, V lost 3 bases, and 11 bases had no gene match. The CDR3 extends over 15 amino acids. Here the CDR3 reads CASSFGQETLFGYTF. Written as DNA, the CDR3 is TGTGCCAGCAGTTTCGGACAGGAGACCTTATTTGGCTACACCTTC.